This section outlines one TCR beta chain sequence together with its context. What it recognizes is unknown. This entry is derived from a study of OX40 agonist ivuxolimab in advanced cancers. Study-level background: Patients received intravenous ivuxolimab every 2 weeks at 0.01 to 10 mg/kg. General study points: Clonal expansion was among the lowest in partial responders at 0.1-3.0 mg/kg, especially CD8+. Low levels of normalized T-cell clonal expansion also appeared in some nonresponders.

This CDR3 contains 14 residues. Trimming removed 5 bases at V and 4 bases at J, with 14 bases between. Germline CDR1 MNHEY, CDR2 SVGAGI. Clones were sequenced by immunoSEQ multiplex PCR, and TCRdb holds only the in-frame ones, with some missing. The sample holds roughly 52,000 clones; over 60% are singletons and the top ten take 6.3%. The V and J genes are TRBV6-5 and TRBJ1-2, with D perhaps TRBD1 (6 bases). The source is an adult with an advanced solid tumor such as melanoma, head and neck, liver or kidney cancer. The material sequenced was CD4+ or CD8+ T cells sorted from blood, taken in a trial of the OX40 agonist ivuxolimab. The CDR3 protein is CASSLAQGGYGYTF. In DNA, the CDR3 is TGTGCCAGCAGTCTGGCGCAAGGGGGCTATGGCTACACCTTC.